The sequence of this TCR beta chain was determined in a study of Graves' ophthalmopathy and Graves' hyperthyroidism. Whole-study context: Peripheral blood sampling preceded any treatment and occurred at initial diagnosis.

This clonotype was counted ten times or more. CAS ≥3, NOSPECS ≥4, moderate-to-severe activity and duration under 3 months marked donors with ophthalmopathy. Certain patients, namely those with other autoimmune diseases, uncontrolled infections, pregnancy or lactation, were excluded. The PBMCs had their origin in less than 13 ml of fresh peripheral blood. Germline-derived CDR1 and CDR2 are LNHDA and SQIVND (reference sequence). Trimming pared 10 bases from V and 3 bases from J, leaving 22 bases between. The CDR3 is made up of 16 amino acids. For repertoire sequencing, the TCR beta CDR3 regions were amplified from RNA transcripts. Second-round multiplex PCR came after a first-round RT-PCR that employed HTBI primers. TCRdb used MiXCR to reprocess the multiplex PCR reads, holding one entry per CDR3 protein. The sample has more than 550,000 distinct CDR3 sequences; more than 40% are singletons.

This sequence originates from an adult man with Graves' ophthalmopathy. V and J are TRBV19 and TRBJ1-5; D possibly corresponds to TRBD1 (5 bases). Sequenced input: peripheral blood. The CDR3 DNA follows: TGTGCCACAAATACGGACTATTCCAGGGTCAATCAGCCCCAGCATTTT. As protein: CATNTDYSRVNQPQHF.